Following are 12 T cell receptor beta chains from one sample sequenced in a study of Tregs in tolerant kidney transplant recipients. Produced via immunoSEQ multiplex PCR; TCRdb's table is partial and in-frame only. The sample lists about 66,000 clones; roughly 90% were seen once. The starting material was CD8+ T cells from blood, obtained before the transplant. Receptors were obtained from a human donor who received a combined kidney and bone marrow transplant.

This rearrangement joins TRBV5-8 to TRBJ2-2, with 7 nucleotides matching TRBD2. The germline V gene has CDR1 SGHTS and CDR2 YDEGEE. The CDR3 is made up of 14 amino acids. The V and J ends lost 10 bases and 1 base, in that order; junction bases with no gene match: 7. In nucleotides, the CDR3 is TGTGCCCCACTCGAGCGGGGGAACACCGGGGAGCTGTTTTTT. It translates to CAPLERGNTGELFF. The full variable domain, rest sourced from reference TRBV5-8 and TRBJ2-2, is EAGVTQSPTHLIKTRGQQATLRCSPISGHTSVYWYQQALGLGLQFLLWYDEGEERNRGNFPPRFSGRQFPNYSSELNVNALELEDSALYLCAPLERGNTGELFFGEGSRLTVL.

The CDR3 nucleotides are TGTGCCAGCAGCGTAGACACAGGGGGTAACTATGGCTACACCTTC. It specifies CASSVDTGGNYGYTF. The V call is TRBV9, the J call TRBJ1-2; TRBD1 agrees at 8 bases. The V segment lost 0 bases and the J segment 1 base; nucleotides outside the gene matches: 2. This CDR3 spans 15 amino acids. Germline V CDR1 and CDR2: SGDLS, YYNGEE.

The V call is TRBV7-2, the J call TRBJ1-2, with TRBD1 matching over 8 bases. With V trimmed by 5 bases and J by 7 bases, 12 bases remained unmatched. Germline assignment: CDR1 SGHTA and CDR2 FQGNSA. CDR3 length: 15 residues. The CDR3 nucleotides are TGTGCCAGCAGCCCTACCGGGACAGGATCAGGTGGCTACACCTTC. Translated, it gives CASSPTGTGSGGYTF. Together with reference TRBV7-2 and TRBJ1-2, the CDR3 gives the full variable domain: GAGVSQSPSNKVTEKGKDVELRCDPISGHTALYWYRQSLGQGLEFLIYFQGNSAPDKSGLPSDRFSAERTGGSVSTLTIQRTQQEDSAVYLCASSPTGTGSGGYTFGSGTRLTVV.

The chain is built from TRBV10-3 and TRBJ1-5; 9 nucleotides match TRBD1. The V and J ends lost 2 bases and 1 base, in that order; junction bases with no gene match: 12. Germline V gene sequence: CDR1 ENHRY, CDR2 SYGVKD. The CDR3 consists of 19 residues. The CDR3 spells CAISEGGTGLASSNQPQHF. DNA of the CDR3: TGTGCCATCAGTGAGGGGGGGACAGGGTTGGCAAGCAGCAATCAGCCCCAGCATTTT.

This chain connects TRBV7-6 to TRBJ2-3; perhaps TRBD1 as D (6 bases). V was pared by 7 bases and J by 2 bases, with 22 bases between. The CDR3 is 17 residues long. Looked up from germline, CDR1 is SGHVS and CDR2 is FNYEAQ. CDR3 sequence: CASTKSRGSEHTDTQYF. The CDR3 nucleotides read TGTGCCAGCACCAAATCGAGGGGGAGCGAACACACAGATACGCAGTATTTT.

The chain's CDR3 is CASSKGLAGTDTQYF. The CDR3 DNA sequence: TGTGCCAGCAGTAAGGGACTAGCGGGCACAGATACGCAGTATTTT. This sequence joins TRBV27 and TRBJ2-3; 11 bases are shared with TRBD2. Trimming at V came to 5 bases and at J to 1 base, leaving 2 bases not matched to a gene. The CDR3 length is 15 residues. Per germline, CDR1 MNHEY and CDR2 SMNVEV (reference sequence).

The gene calls are TRBV7-9 and TRBJ2-7; the D gene is possibly TRBD2 (5 bases). Germline V gene lookup returns CDR1 SEHNR and CDR2 FQNEAQ (reference sequence). The V end was cut by 0 bases, the J end by 5 bases, with 8 bases between. The CDR3 is made up of 13 amino acids. CDR3 nucleotide sequence: TGTGCCAGCAGCTTAGCGATCGGGGACGAGCAGTACTTC. This encodes CASSLAIGDEQYF.

The CDR3 spells CASSPGTSLQETQYF. In DNA, the CDR3 is TGTGCCAGCAGTCCCGGGACTAGTCTTCAAGAGACCCAGTACTTC. The J gene is TRBJ2-5, the V gene TRBV28, with 8 nucleotides matching TRBD2. Germline assignment: CDR1 MDHEN and CDR2 SYDVKM. The ends lost 5 bases at V and 2 bases at J; junction bases unmatched: 7. This CDR3 comprises 15 residues.

J is TRBJ2-5 and V is TRBV4-2, with 9 positions matching TRBD1. Germline assignment: CDR1 LGHNA and CDR2 YNFKEQ. The CDR3 has 17 amino acids. The junction had 12 bases not matched to a gene; V was cut back by 3 bases and J by 4 bases. The CDR3 DNA follows: TGTGCCAGCAGCCACCCCGGAAGGGACAGGGTATTAGAGACCCAGTACTTC. Amino acid sequence: CASSHPGRDRVLETQYF.

This chain connects TRBV6-5 to TRBJ2-3, with 10 bases fitting TRBD1. The CDR3 is 15 amino acids. Germline loops: CDR1 MNHEY, CDR2 SVGAGI. V shed 6 bases, J shed 4 bases, and the junction held 7 bases outside the gene matches. CDR3 bases: TGTGCCAGCAGCCGTCAGACAGGGGGCGCAGATACGCAGTATTTT. Translation: CASSRQTGGADTQYF.

The chain is built from TRBV7-8 and TRBJ2-7; D is possibly TRBD1 (5 bases). Germline V gene lookup returns CDR1 SGHVS and CDR2 FQNEAQ. The CDR3 totals 14 residues. V dropped 0 bases and J dropped 3 bases, with 9 bases sitting between them. CDR3 sequence: CASSLAQALYEQYF. CDR3 nucleotides: TGTGCCAGCAGCTTAGCACAGGCTCTCTACGAGCAGTACTTC.

The rearrangement links TRBV27 to TRBJ2-5; TRBD1 matches 8 bases. The DNA end lines up better with TRBJ2-7; the J call may be wrong. The CDR3 covers 14 residues. The V gene's germline CDR1 is MNHEY and CDR2 SMNVEV (reference sequence). The CDR3 loop reads CASRTGGRSYEQYF. CDR3 coding DNA: TGTGCCAGCAGAACAGGGGGACGATCCTACGAGCAGTACTTC.